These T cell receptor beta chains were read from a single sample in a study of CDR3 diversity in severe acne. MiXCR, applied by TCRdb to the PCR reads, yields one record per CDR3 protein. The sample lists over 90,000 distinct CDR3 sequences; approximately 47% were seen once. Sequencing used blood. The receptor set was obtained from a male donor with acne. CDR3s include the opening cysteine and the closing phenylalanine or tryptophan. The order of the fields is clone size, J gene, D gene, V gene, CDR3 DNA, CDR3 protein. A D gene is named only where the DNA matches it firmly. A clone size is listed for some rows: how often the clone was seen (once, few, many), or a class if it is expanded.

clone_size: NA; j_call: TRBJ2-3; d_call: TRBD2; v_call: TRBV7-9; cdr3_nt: TGTGCCAGCAGCTCTAGCGGGAGGAGGTACGGGAGCGGAGACACGCAGTATTTT; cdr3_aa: CASSSSGRRYGSGDTQYF
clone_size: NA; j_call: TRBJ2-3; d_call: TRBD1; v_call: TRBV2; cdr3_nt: TGTGCCAGCTCCTTCGTGAGGACAGGGGTAGATACGCAGTATTTT; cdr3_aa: CASSFVRTGVDTQYF
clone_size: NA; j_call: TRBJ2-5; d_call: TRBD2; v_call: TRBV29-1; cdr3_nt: TGCAGCGTCCCTAGCGGGAGTATTGAGACCCAGTACTTC; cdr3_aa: CSVPSGSIETQYF
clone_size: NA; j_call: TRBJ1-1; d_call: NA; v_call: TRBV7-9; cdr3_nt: TGTGCCAGCAGTCCAGGAAGGGACATGAACACTGAAGCTTTCTTT; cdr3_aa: CASSPGRDMNTEAFF
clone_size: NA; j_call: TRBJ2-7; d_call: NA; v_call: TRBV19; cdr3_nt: TGTGCCAGTAGTATTCAGGGCTACGAGCAGTACTTC; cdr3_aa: CASSIQGYEQYF
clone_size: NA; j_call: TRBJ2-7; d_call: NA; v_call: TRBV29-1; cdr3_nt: TGCAGCGTTGTTGGCTCGAGTTCCTACGAGCAGTACTTC; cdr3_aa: CSVVGSSSYEQYF
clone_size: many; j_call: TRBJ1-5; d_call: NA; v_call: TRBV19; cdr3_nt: TGTGCCAGTATGGGGTACTATAGCAATCAGCCCCAGCATTTT; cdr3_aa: CASMGYYSNQPQHF
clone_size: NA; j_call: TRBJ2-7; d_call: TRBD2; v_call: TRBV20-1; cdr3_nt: TGCAGTGCTAGAAAGCACCCTAGCGGGAGATCGGGTGAGCAGTACTTC; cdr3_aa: CSARKHPSGRSGEQYF
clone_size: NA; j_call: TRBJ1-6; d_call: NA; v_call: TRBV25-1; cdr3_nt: TGTGCCAGCAGTGAATTTTTGGGCGGGGTTCAAGCTTCACCCCTCCACTTT; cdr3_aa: CASSEFLGGVQASPLHF
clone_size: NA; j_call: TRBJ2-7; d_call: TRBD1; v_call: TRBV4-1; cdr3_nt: TGCGCCAGCAGCCAAGGGGGACAGGGGGCCTACGAGCAGTACTTC; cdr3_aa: CASSQGGQGAYEQYF
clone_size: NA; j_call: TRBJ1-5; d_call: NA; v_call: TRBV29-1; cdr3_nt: TGCAGCGTTGAGACGGCAGGGGATGGGCAGCCCCAGCATTTT; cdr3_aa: CSVETAGDGQPQHF